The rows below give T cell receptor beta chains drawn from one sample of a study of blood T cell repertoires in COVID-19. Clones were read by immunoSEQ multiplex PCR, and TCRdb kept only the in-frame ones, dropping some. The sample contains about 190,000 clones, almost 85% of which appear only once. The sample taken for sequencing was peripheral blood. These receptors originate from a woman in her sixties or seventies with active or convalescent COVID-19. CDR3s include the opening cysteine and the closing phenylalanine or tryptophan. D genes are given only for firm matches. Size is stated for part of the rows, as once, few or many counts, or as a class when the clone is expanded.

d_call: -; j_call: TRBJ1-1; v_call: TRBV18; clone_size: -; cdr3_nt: TGTGCCAGCTCACCAGACCCTGACAGATACACTGAAGCTTTCTTT; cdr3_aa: CASSPDPDRYTEAFF
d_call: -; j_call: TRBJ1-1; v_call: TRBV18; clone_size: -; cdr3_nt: TGTGCCAGCTCCCCCAGGGAAGGGAAGAACACTGAAGCTTTCTTT; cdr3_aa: CASSPREGKNTEAFF
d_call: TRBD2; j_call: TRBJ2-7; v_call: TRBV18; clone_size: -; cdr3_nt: TGTGCCAGCTCACCATACGGGACTAGCGGGGACGAGCAGTACTTC; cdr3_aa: CASSPYGTSGDEQYF
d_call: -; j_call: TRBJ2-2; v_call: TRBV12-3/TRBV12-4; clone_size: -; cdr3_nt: TGTGCCAGCTATAACACCGGGGAGCTGTTTTTT; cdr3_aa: CASYNTGELFF
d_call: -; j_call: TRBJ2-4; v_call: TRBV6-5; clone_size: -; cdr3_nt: TGTGCCAGCGTCGAGCCCAAAAACATTCAGTACTTC; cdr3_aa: CASVEPKNIQYF
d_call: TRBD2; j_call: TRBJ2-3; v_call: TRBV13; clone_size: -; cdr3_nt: TGTGCCAGCAGCTCCACGGGGGGGGCCACAGATACGCAGTATTTT; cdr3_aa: CASSSTGGATDTQYF
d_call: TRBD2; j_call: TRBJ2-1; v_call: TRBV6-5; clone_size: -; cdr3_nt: TGTGCCAGCAGTCCCCACCAAGCGGGAACAGATGAGCAGTTCTTC; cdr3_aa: CASSPHQAGTDEQFF
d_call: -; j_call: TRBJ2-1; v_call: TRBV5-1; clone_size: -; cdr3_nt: TGCGCCAGCAGCTTGGGGCCTTCCCTGACCTACAATGAGCAGTTCTTC; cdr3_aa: CASSLGPSLTYNEQFF
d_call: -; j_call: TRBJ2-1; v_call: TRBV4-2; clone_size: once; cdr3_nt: TGTGCCAGCAGCCAAGTGGGCCTGGACAATGAGCAGTTCTTC; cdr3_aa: CASSQVGLDNEQFF
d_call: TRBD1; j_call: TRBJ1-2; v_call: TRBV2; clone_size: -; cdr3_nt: TGTGCCAGTTACGGGACAGGGAGGGACAACTATGGCTACACCTTC; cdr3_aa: CASYGTGRDNYGYTF
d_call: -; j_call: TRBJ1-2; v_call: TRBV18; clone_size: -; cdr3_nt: TGTGCCAGCTCACCACAGACAGGCGAAATAGCTAACTATGGCTACACCTTC; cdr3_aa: CASSPQTGEIANYGYTF
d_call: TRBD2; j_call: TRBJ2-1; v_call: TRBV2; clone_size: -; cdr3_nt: TGTGCCAGCAAGTCCACGGGAGGGTCCTACAATGAGCAGTTCTTC; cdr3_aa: CASKSTGGSYNEQFF
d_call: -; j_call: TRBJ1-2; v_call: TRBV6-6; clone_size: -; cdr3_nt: TGTGCCAGCAGGGGGGAGGGCTCTGGCTACACCTTC; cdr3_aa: CASRGEGSGYTF
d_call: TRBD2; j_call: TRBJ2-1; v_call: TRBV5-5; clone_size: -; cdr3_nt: TGTGCCAGCAGCTCGCCGGGACTAGCGGGAGCGAGAGAGCAGTTCTTC; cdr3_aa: CASSSPGLAGAREQFF
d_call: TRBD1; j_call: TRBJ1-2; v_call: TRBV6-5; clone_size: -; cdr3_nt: TGTGCCAGCAGTTCTACCGGGACAGTCTCTCCCACCTTC; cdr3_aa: CASSSTGTVSPTF
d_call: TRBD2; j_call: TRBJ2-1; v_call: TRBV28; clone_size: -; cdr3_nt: TGTGCCAGCAGTCCTACACCCCCGGGACTAGCATCGTCCTACAATGAGCAGTTCTTC; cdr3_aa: CASSPTPPGLASSYNEQFF
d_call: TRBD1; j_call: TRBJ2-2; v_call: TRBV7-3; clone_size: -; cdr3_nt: TGTGCCAGCAGTTTCGACAGGGGCCCCACCGGGGAGCTGTTTTTT; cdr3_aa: CASSFDRGPTGELFF
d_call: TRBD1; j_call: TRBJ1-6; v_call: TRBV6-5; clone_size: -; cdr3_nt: TGTGCCAGCAGCCGACAGGGCGCGGATTCACCCCTCCACTTT; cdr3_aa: CASSRQGADSPLHF
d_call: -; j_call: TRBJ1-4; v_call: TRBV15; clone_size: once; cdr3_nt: TGTGCCACCAGCAGATACAGGGCAACTAATGAAAAACTGTTTTTT; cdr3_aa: CATSRYRATNEKLFF
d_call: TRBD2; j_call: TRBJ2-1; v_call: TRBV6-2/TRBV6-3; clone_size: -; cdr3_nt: TGTGCCAGCAGTCTACTAGCGGGTCCCTACAATGAGCAGTTCTTC; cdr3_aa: CASSLLAGPYNEQFF
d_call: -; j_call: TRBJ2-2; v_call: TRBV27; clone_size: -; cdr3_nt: TGTGCCAGCAGTTTACCGGGGGGCGAGCTGTTTTTT; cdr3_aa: CASSLPGGELFF
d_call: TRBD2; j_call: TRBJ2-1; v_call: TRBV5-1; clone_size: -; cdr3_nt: TGCGCCAGCAGCTTGGAAGCGTTTGGACTAGCGGGTTACAATGAGCAGTTCTTC; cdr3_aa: CASSLEAFGLAGYNEQFF
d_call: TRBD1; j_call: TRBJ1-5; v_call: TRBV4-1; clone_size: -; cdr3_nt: TGCGCCAGCAGCCAGAGACAGGGGGGCAATCAGCCCCAGCATTTT; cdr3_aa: CASSQRQGGNQPQHF
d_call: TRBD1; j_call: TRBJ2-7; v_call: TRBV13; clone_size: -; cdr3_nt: TGTGCCAGCAGCCTGGGACAGGCGAACAGGTACGAGCAGTACTTC; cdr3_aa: CASSLGQANRYEQYF
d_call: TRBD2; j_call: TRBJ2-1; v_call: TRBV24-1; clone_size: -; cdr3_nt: TGTGCCACCAGTGATCGCTGGACTAGGTACAATGAGCAGTTCTTC; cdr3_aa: CATSDRWTRYNEQFF
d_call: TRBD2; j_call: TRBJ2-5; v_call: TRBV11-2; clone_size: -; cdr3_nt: TGTGCCAGCAGCTTAGGAACTAGCGGGAAAGAGACCCAGTACTTC; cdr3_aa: CASSLGTSGKETQYF
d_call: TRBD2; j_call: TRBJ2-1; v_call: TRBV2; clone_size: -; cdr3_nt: TGTGCCAGCAGGCCTACTAGCGGGAGGATCTATGAGCAGTTCTTC; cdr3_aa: CASRPTSGRIYEQFF
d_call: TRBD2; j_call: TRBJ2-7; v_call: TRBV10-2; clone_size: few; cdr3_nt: TGCGCCAGCAGGGGCGGGAGCGTCTACGAGCAGTACTTC; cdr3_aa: CASRGGSVYEQYF
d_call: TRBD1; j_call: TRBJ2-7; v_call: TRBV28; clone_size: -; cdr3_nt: TGTGCCAGCAGCGACAGGGGGGGAATCTACGAGCAGTACTTC; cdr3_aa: CASSDRGGIYEQYF
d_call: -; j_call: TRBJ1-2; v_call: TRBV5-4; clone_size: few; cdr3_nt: TGTGCCAGCAGTTCTGGGGCAGGGTCTGGCTACACCTTC; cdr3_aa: CASSSGAGSGYTF
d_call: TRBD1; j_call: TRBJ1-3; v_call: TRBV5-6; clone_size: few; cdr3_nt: TGTGCCAGCAGCGACAGGGGGCCTGGAAACACCATATATTTT; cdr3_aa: CASSDRGPGNTIYF
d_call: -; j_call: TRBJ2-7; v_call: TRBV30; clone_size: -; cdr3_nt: TGTGCCTGGAGTGTAAGAGGGCGGCCGGACCGGACCTACGAGCAGTACTTC; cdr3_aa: CAWSVRGRPDRTYEQYF
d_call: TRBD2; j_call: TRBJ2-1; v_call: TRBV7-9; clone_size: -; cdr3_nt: TGTGCCAGCACCCCGGGACTAGTTCTGTTCTTC; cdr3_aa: CASTPGLVLFF
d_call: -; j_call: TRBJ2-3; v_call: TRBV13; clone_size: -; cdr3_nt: TGTGCCAGCAGCCCCGCCCCTATGGATACGCAGTATTTT; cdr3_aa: CASSPAPMDTQYF
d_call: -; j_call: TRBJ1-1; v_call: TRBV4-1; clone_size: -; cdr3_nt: TGCGCCAGCAGCAGACAGGTAATGAACACTGAAGCTTTCTTT; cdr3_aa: CASSRQVMNTEAFF
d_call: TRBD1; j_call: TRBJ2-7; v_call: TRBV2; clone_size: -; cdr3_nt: TGTGCCAGCGACGTAACAGGGGGCGGCGACGAGCAGTACTTC; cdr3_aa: CASDVTGGGDEQYF
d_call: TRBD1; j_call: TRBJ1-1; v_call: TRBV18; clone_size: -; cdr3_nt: TGTGCCAGCTCACCACTGTCATCGGGACAGGGTTACACTGAAGCTTTCTTT; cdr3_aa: CASSPLSSGQGYTEAFF
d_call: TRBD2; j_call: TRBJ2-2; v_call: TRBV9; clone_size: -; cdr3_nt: TGTGCCAGCAGCCATCGATCGGGCACCGGGGAGGGGCTGTTTTTT; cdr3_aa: CASSHRSGTGEGLFF
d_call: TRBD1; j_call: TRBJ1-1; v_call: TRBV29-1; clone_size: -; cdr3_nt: TGCAGCGTCCGGTGGGGACAGGGGGCTGAAGCTTTCTTT; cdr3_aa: CSVRWGQGAEAFF
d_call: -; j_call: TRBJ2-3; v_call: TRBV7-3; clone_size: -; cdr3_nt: TGTGCCAGCAGCCCTCTAGCGACAAGCACAGATACGCAGTATTTT; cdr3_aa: CASSPLATSTDTQYF
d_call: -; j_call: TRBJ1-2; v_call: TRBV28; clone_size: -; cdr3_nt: TGTGCCAGCAGTACGTTGGGGAGGGGTAGTAGCTACACCTTC; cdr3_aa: CASSTLGRGSSYTF
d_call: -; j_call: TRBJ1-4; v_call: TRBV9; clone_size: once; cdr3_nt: TGTGCCAGCAGCGTGCCCGAGGGGGTTCAAAAACTGTTTTTT; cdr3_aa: CASSVPEGVQKLFF
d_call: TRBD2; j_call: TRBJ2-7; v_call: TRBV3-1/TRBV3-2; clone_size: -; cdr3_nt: TGTGCCAGCAGCCAAGGGAGGTGGGAGGGAGGCGAGCAGTACTTC; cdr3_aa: CASSQGRWEGGEQYF
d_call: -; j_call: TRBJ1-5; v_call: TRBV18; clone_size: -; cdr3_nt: TGTGCCAGCTCACCATCCGACAACAATCAGCCCCAGCATTTT; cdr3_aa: CASSPSDNNQPQHF
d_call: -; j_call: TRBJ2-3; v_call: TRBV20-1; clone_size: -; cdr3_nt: TGCAGTGCTAGACTGGGACAGCAGTATTTT; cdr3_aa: CSARLGQQYF
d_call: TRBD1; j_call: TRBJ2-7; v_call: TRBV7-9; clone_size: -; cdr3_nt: TGTGCCACCGACCTGCTGGACAGGAGTTACGAGCAGTACTTC; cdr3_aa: CATDLLDRSYEQYF
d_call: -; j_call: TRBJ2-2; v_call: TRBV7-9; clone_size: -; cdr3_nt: TGTGCCAGCAGTCACCAAGGAGTTTCGGCCACCGGGGAGCTGTTTTTT; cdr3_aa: CASSHQGVSATGELFF
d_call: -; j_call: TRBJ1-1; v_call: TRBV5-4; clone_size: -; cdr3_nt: TGTGCCAGCAGTTATAACATCGGACAAGGGACTGAAGCTTTCTTT; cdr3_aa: CASSYNIGQGTEAFF
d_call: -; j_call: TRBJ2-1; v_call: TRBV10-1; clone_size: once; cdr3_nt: TGCGCCAGCAGTGAAGGCCGGCAGGGTCTCGATGAGCAGTTCTTC; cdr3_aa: CASSEGRQGLDEQFF
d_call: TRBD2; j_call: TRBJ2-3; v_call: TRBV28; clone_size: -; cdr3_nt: TGTGCCAGCAGTTCACTCCCACTAGCGGGAGGGCCAGATACGCAGTATTTT; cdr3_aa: CASSSLPLAGGPDTQYF
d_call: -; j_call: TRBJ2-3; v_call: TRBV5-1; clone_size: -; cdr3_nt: TGCGCCAGCAGCTGGACTAGCACAGATACGCAGTATTTT; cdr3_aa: CASSWTSTDTQYF
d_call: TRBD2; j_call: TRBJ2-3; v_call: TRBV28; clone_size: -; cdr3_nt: TGTGCCATCTCAGAGGCGGGAGGCACAGATACGCAGTATTTT; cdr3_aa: CAISEAGGTDTQYF
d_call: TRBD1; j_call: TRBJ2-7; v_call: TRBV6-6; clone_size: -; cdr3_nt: TGTGCCAGCAGTTACTCGATTGGACAGGGGACCTACGAGCAGTACTTC; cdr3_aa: CASSYSIGQGTYEQYF